Presented here are 23 T cell receptor beta chains from one specimen sequenced in a study of regulatory T cells in long-lasting Graves disease. Researchers made TCR beta libraries by using iRepertoire HTBI primers and running Arm-PCR on CDR3 regions. TCRdb reprocessed the multiplex PCR reads via MiXCR and lists one record per CDR3 protein. The table lists 250,000 or so distinct CDR3 sequences, 20% of them singletons. The time point is: newly diagnosed GD, antithyroid drugs for less than 3 months. Following extraction of RNA from PBMCs, that RNA was used to make the TCR library. Sequences were derived from peripheral blood mononuclear cells (PBMCs), sampled at new diagnosis, from a patient treated with antithyroid drugs. The receptors come from a female donor with Graves disease.

Concerning this clonotype: A much larger clone differs from this one at a single base, so this may be a read error. The limits of the CDR3 on the DNA are not certain, so only TCRdb's listed CDR3 is given. The V gene is TRBV29-1, the J gene TRBJ1-5. CDR1 and CDR2 from the germline V gene are SQVTM and ANQGSEA. The CDR3 sequence runs 13 residues, both termini included. The CDR3 is CSVGWGINQPPHF.

This clonotype was seen many times. This chain connects TRBV20-1 to TRBJ2-5; D not certain. The CDR3 has 14 residues. V was cut by 5 bases and J by 5 bases, with 18 bases left in between. The germline V gene has CDR1 DFQATT and CDR2 SNEGSKA (reference sequence). The CDR3 spells CSASWARERETQYF. The CDR3 DNA sequence: TGCAGTGCTTCCTGGGCCCGCGAAAGGGAGACCCAGTACTTC.

Turning to this clonotype: It is likely a read error: a sequence one base away is far more abundant. Because the CDR3 is missing its conserved closing phenylalanine or tryptophan, this is likely a read error. V and J are TRBV12-3 or TRBV12-4 and TRBJ2-7; D unresolved. The length of the CDR3 is 11 residues. V was trimmed by 6 bases and J by 4 bases, leaving 7 bases between them. The CDR3 here is CASSSGYEQYL. The CDR3, as DNA: TGTGCCAGCAGCTCGGGTTACGAGCAGTACCTC.

This clonotype occurred a few times. The chain recombines TRBV6-1 with TRBJ1-2; 11 positions match TRBD1. This CDR3 is 12 amino acids long. V lost 8 bases, J lost 7 bases, and 3 bases stayed unmatched. From germline, CDR1 is MNHNS and CDR2 SASEGT. The CDR3 loop is CASRTGGSGYTF. DNA of the CDR3: TGTGCCAGCCGGACAGGGGGCAGTGGCTACACCTTC.

CDR3 amino acids: CAISASGGQETQYF. As DNA, the CDR3 is TGTGCCATCAGTGCCAGCGGGGGCCAAGAGACCCAGTACTTC. The genes are TRBV10-3 and TRBJ2-1, with TRBD2 matching over 8 bases. The J call is uncertain, as TRBJ2-5 better fits the DNA end. The germline CDR1 and CDR2 sequences are ENHRY and SYGVKD. This CDR3 is 14 amino acids long.

This clonotype was detected many times. The chain joins TRBV20-1 to TRBJ2-7; D not certain. This CDR3 region has 11 residues. Germline values: CDR1 DFQATT, CDR2 SNEGSKA (reference sequence). Written as DNA, the CDR3 is TGCAGCGCGTTATTGGGGTACGAGCAGTACTTC. Amino acid sequence: CSALLGYEQYF.

Worth noting for this clonotype: A far larger clone is off by one base, so a read error is likely. The V gene is TRBV7-9, the J gene TRBJ2-7, with 12 bases lining up with TRBD2. The CDR3 has 14 residues. Germline lookup yields CDR1 SEHNR and CDR2 FQNEAQ (reference sequence). In nucleotides, the CDR3 is TGTGTCAGCAGCTTAGTTGGGACTAGCGGGGAGCAGTACTTC. Translated, it gives CVSSLVGTSGEQYF.

This clonotype has a count of ten or more. The V gene is TRBV11-1, the J gene TRBJ2-7; no clear D. The CDR3 is 14 amino acids. Germline CDR1 and CDR2: SGHAT and FQDESV (reference sequence). Trimming left V 5 bases short and J 3 bases short, with 14 bases between. The CDR3 DNA reads as TGTGCCAGCAGCCATCCTCGGACGGACTACGAGCAGTACTTC. The encoded protein is CASSHPRTDYEQYF. Variable domain in full (rest from reference TRBV11-1 and TRBJ2-7): EAEVAQSPRYKITEKSQAVAFWCDPISGHATLYWYRQILGQGPELLVQFQDESVVDDSQLPKDRFSAERLKGVDSTLKIQPAELGDSAMYLCASSHPRTDYEQYFGPGTRLTVT.

This clonotype was picked up a small number of times. V is TRBV6-1 and J is TRBJ2-7, with D hard to call. Germline values: CDR1 MNHNS, CDR2 SASEGT. This CDR3 is built from 11 residues. V gave up 8 bases and J gave up 3 bases, with 8 bases separating them. This CDR3 reads CASRIDYEQYF. The CDR3 DNA follows: TGTGCCAGCCGGATTGACTACGAGCAGTACTTC.

Worth noting for this clonotype: A read error is possible here, since a much larger clone lies one base away. The rearrangement uses TRBV4-2 and TRBJ2-7; the match to TRBD2 covers 7 bases. Judging by the DNA end, TRBJ2-1 fits better; the J call may be wrong. The CDR3 runs to 15 residues. The germline CDR1 and CDR2 sequences are LGHNA and YNFKEQ. The DNA for the CDR3 is TGTGCCAGCAGCCCACCGGGACTACTCTCCTACGAGCAGTTCTTC. Its translation: CASSPPGLLSYEQFF.

The gene calls are TRBV12-3 or TRBV12-4 and TRBJ1-1; 10 nucleotides agree with TRBD1. The ends lost 5 bases at V and 5 bases at J; junction bases unmatched: 11. The CDR3 loop spans 16 amino acids. The CDR3 DNA follows: TGTGCCAGCAGTCCCATCGGAGGGACAGGGGCGACTGAAGCTTTCTTT. Its protein product is CASSPIGGTGATEAFF.

This clonotype came up many times. This rearrangement joins TRBV18 to TRBJ2-2; 11 bases line up with TRBD2. Germline V gene data show CDR1 as KGHSH and CDR2 as LQKENI. The CDR3 totals 17 residues. Trimming at V came to 2 bases and at J to 7 bases, leaving 9 bases not matched to a gene. DNA of the CDR3: TGTGCCAGCTCACCAATTAGCGGGAGGGCCATCGACGGGGAGCTGTTTTTT. Its protein is CASSPISGRAIDGELFF.

This clonotype has at least ten counts. This chain connects TRBV20-1 to TRBJ2-2, with a possible D match to TRBD1 (7 bases). Trimming left V 0 bases short and J 5 bases short, with 19 bases between. This CDR3 comprises 17 residues. Germline V gene lookup returns CDR1 DFQATT and CDR2 SNEGSKA (reference sequence). CDR3 coding DNA: TGCAGTGCTAGAGATCCCCCAGGGGGGAGGTCTACCGGGGAGCTGTTTTTT. It translates to CSARDPPGGRSTGELFF.

This clonotype was counted many times. The rearrangement links TRBV20-1 to TRBJ1-3; no reliable D call. Germline V gives CDR1 DFQATT, CDR2 SNEGSKA (reference sequence). The CDR3 covers 16 residues. The V and J ends lost 0 bases and 0 bases respectively, with 12 bases between them. CDR3 nucleotides: TGCAGTGCTAGAGATCCCGCAGGACCCTCTGGAAACACCATATATTTT. It encodes CSARDPAGPSGNTIYF.

This clonotype was recorded many times. The chain couples TRBV20-1 to TRBJ1-4, with D unclear. The CDR3 is 16 residues long. Germline values: CDR1 DFQATT, CDR2 SNEGSKA (reference sequence). With 6 bases removed from V and 1 base from J, the gap between germline ends came to 18 bases. In DNA, the CDR3 is TGCAGTGCCCCCCGGGTCCTAGAGGGAACTAATGAAAAACTGTTTTTT. Translated: CSAPRVLEGTNEKLFF.

This clonotype was detected ten times or more. CDR3 region: CASSPIRDRMRGYTF. The CDR3 coding sequence is TGTGCCAGCAGCCCCATCCGGGACAGGATGAGAGGCTACACCTTC. The chain employs TRBV7-8 and TRBJ1-2; TRBD1 matches at 8 bases. Germline V gives CDR1 SGHVS, CDR2 FQNEAQ. V shed 5 bases, J shed 8 bases, and the junction held 13 bases outside the gene matches. This CDR3 region has 15 residues. The whole variable domain, remainder taken from reference TRBV7-8 and TRBJ1-2, is GAGVSQSPRYKVAKRGQDVALRCDPISGHVSLFWYQQALGQGPEFLTYFQNEAQLDKSGLPSDRFFAERPEGSVSTLKIQRTQQEDSAVYLCASSPIRDRMRGYTFGSGTRLTVV.

This clonotype was observed many times. The genes are TRBV20-1 and TRBJ2-3; 7 bases are shared with TRBD1. Germline CDR1 reads DFQATT; CDR2 reads SNEGSKA (reference sequence). The ends lost 7 bases at V and 0 bases at J; junction bases unmatched: 4. This CDR3 has 13 residues. CDR3 loop: CSEVGQSTDTQYF. CDR3 nucleotide sequence: TGCAGTGAGGTGGGACAGAGCACAGATACGCAGTATTTT.

The V call is TRBV6-4, the J call TRBJ2-1; TRBD2 matches 10 bases. CDR1 MRHNA and CDR2 SNTAGT come from the germline V gene. This CDR3 comprises 16 residues. Trimming removed 6 bases from V and 3 bases from J; junction bases left unmatched: 8. CDR3 sequence: CASREKLAGFYNEQFF. The DNA of the CDR3 is TGTGCCAGCAGGGAAAAACTAGCGGGGTTCTACAATGAGCAGTTCTTC.

The chain combines TRBV5-1 with TRBJ1-6; no clear D. Trimming pared 1 base from V and 11 bases from J, leaving 13 bases between. CDR1 is SGHRS and CDR2 is YFSETQ in the germline V gene. The CDR3 loop spans 14 amino acids. This CDR3 reads CASSLILGRTPLHF. The CDR3 DNA is TGCGCCAGCAGCTTGATTCTGGGTAGGACACCCCTCCACTTT. The full variable domain, its missing parts supplied by reference TRBV5-1 and TRBJ1-6, is KAGVTQTPRYLIKTRGQQVTLSCSPISGHRSVSWYQQTPGQGLQFLFEYFSETQRNKGNFPGRFSGRQFSNSRSEMNVSTLELGDSALYLCASSLILGRTPLHFGNGTRLTVT.

With respect to this clonotype: A read error may explain this, as a much larger clone is one base away. The CDR3 DNA sequence: TGCGCCAGCAGCTTGGAGAGGGCCGATGAGCAGTACTTC. It yields the protein CASSLERADEQYF. The genes are TRBV5-1 and TRBJ2-7; D may be TRBD2 (5 bases). The length of the CDR3 is 13 residues. Germline lookup yields CDR1 SGHRS and CDR2 YFSETQ. V lost 0 bases and J lost 7, with 11 bases in between.

The chain combines TRBV7-9 with TRBJ2-6; D might be TRBD1 or TRBD2, each matching 5 bases. This CDR3 spans 17 amino acids. V shed 3 bases and J shed 0 bases, with 12 bases lying between them. The germline V gene encodes CDR1 SEHNR and CDR2 FQNEAQ (reference sequence). The CDR3 DNA reads TGTGCCAGCAGCTTTATCGGTGGGGGCTCTGGGGCCAACGTCCTGACTTTC. Protein: CASSFIGGGSGANVLTF. Based on the CDR3 plus reference TRBV7-9 and TRBJ2-6, the full variable domain is DTGVSQNPRHKITKRGQNVTFRCDPISEHNRLYWYRQTLGQGPEFLTYFQNEAQLEKSRLLSDRFSAERPKGSFSTLEIQRTEQGDSAMYLCASSFIGGGSGANVLTFGAGSRLTVL.

This clonotype was observed many times. The chain employs TRBV6-1 and TRBJ1-1; no definite D call. Trimming left V 6 bases short and J 0 bases short, with 11 bases between. CDR1 and CDR2 from the germline V gene are MNHNS and SASEGT. The length of the CDR3 is 14 residues. The CDR3 region is CASRLDGLNTEAFF. CDR3 in DNA: TGTGCCAGCAGGCTGGACGGCCTGAACACTGAAGCTTTCTTT.

Many counts were recorded for this clonotype. The rearrangement joins TRBV7-9 to TRBJ1-2; unclear D gene. Germline V lookup: CDR1 SEHNR, CDR2 FQNEAQ (reference sequence). CDR3 size: 15 residues. V was trimmed by 0 bases and J by 5 bases, leaving 13 bases between them. CDR3 coding DNA: TGTGCCAGCAGCTTAGCGCGGTACAGTTCGTATGGCTACACCTTC. This sequence encodes CASSLARYSSYGYTF.